These T cell receptor beta chains were read from a single sample in a study of graft-versus-host responses after intestinal transplantation. Generated by immunoSEQ multiplex PCR, the TCRdb table keeps only in-frame clones and is missing some. Among around 120,000 clones listed, about 95% were seen once. Antigens for these TCRs are unknown. Source: unstimulated CD8+ T cells sorted from spleen or lymph node cells, taken before intestinal transplant. The receptors originated from a human donor who received an intestinal transplant. CDR3s include the opening cysteine and the closing phenylalanine or tryptophan. A D gene is named only where the DNA matches it firmly. Where a row states a size, it is once, few, many or the class of an expanded clone; other rows omit it.

length,V,J,size,D,CDR3,DNA
13,TRBV5-1,TRBJ2-2,-,-,CASSLAGTGELFF,TGCGCCAGCAGCTTGGCCGGGACCGGGGAGCTGTTTTTT
15,TRBV27,TRBJ2-1,once,TRBD2,CASSYGTSLSNERFF,TGTGCCAGCAGTTACGGGACTAGCTTATCCAATGAGCGGTTCTTC
12,TRBV19,TRBJ1-1,-,-,CASSIGSTEAFF,TGTGCCAGTAGTATAGGAAGCACTGAAGCTTTCTTT
13,TRBV15,TRBJ1-2,-,TRBD1,CATSRATGGGYTF,TGTGCCACCAGCAGAGCGACAGGGGGAGGCTACACCTTC
16,TRBV28,TRBJ1-5,-,-,CASSLWGLDSNQPQHF,TGTGCCAGCAGTTTATGGGGTTTAGATAGCAATCAGCCCCAGCATTTT
17,TRBV10-3,TRBJ2-7,-,TRBD1,CAISGTGGSSGADEQYF,TGTGCCATCTCCGGGACAGGGGGCTCTTCGGGAGCGGACGAGCAGTACTTC
12,TRBV29-1,TRBJ2-2,-,-,CSVEEDTGELFF,TGCAGCGTTGAAGAGGACACCGGGGAGCTGTTTTTT
14,TRBV6-1,TRBJ2-5,-,-,CASSRRGTQETQYF,TGTGCCAGCAGCAGGAGAGGGACCCAAGAGACCCAGTACTTC
16,TRBV28,TRBJ1-2,once,-,CASSSTRTEFNYGYTF,TGTGCCAGCAGTTCCACCCGGACGGAGTTTAACTATGGCTACACCTTC
12,TRBV7-9,TRBJ1-2,-,-,CASSFLDDGYTF,TGTGCCAGCAGCTTTTTAGATGATGGCTACACCTTC
17,TRBV9,TRBJ2-5,-,-,CASSANAGQSNPETQYF,TGTGCCAGCAGTGCTAACGCGGGACAGTCCAATCCGGAGACCCAGTACTTC
11,TRBV6-5,TRBJ2-7,-,-,CASSFSYEQYF,TGTGCCAGCAGTTTTTCCTACGAGCAGTACTTC
15,TRBV9,TRBJ1-1,-,TRBD1,CASSVGTGWGTEAFF,TGTGCCAGCAGCGTAGGGACAGGGTGGGGAACTGAAGCTTTCTTT
15,TRBV27,TRBJ2-7,-,TRBD1,CASSFFWTGGYEQYF,TGTGCCAGCAGTTTTTTCTGGACAGGGGGTTACGAGCAGTACTTC
13,TRBV11-1,TRBJ1-4,-,-,CASRGRPNEKLFF,TGTGCCAGCAGGGGCCGGCCTAATGAAAAACTGTTTTTT
13,TRBV28,TRBJ1-1,-,-,CASSLAGNTEAFF,TGTGCCAGCAGTTTGGCCGGGAACACTGAAGCTTTCTTT
16,TRBV7-9,TRBJ2-7,-,-,CASSAGSGPKAYEQYF,TGTGCCAGCAGCGCCGGCAGTGGGCCTAAGGCCTACGAGCAGTACTTC
15,TRBV5-5,TRBJ2-7,-,TRBD2,CASSLGASGAYEQYF,TGTGCCAGCAGCTTGGGGGCTAGCGGGGCCTACGAGCAGTACTTC